Reported below is one TCR beta chain. To make TCR beta libraries, researchers used iRepertoire HTBI primers and Arm-PCR of CDR3 regions. TCRdb independently ran MiXCR on the multiplex PCR reads; one entry per CDR3 protein. The data contain hundreds of thousands of distinct CDR3 sequences, 15% to 20% of them singletons. The data originate from a study of regulatory T cells in long-lasting Graves disease. Time point meaning: newly diagnosed GD, antithyroid drugs for less than 3 months. Scientists built the TCR library using RNA that was extracted from PBMCs. The CDR3 has 15 residues. In germline, CDR1 is SEHNR, CDR2 FQNEAQ (reference sequence). Trimming cost V 8 bases and J 5 bases; bases outside gene matches: 12. These data were also filed under a second study, of T cells in Graves' hyperthyroidism and ophthalmopathy. In that study: Progression to ophthalmopathy was predicted a median of approximately seven months early.

The genes are TRBV7-9 and TRBJ2-7; TRBD1 agrees at 10 bases. The sequence derives from a woman aged 35-60 years with Graves disease. Sequenced here: peripheral blood mononuclear cells (PBMCs), sampled at new diagnosis, from a patient treated with antithyroid drugs. The CDR3 nucleotides are TGTGCCAGCTCTCGCCCGGGACAGGGGAGGCACGAGCAGTACTTC. Residues: CASSRPGQGRHEQYF.